A single sample gave rise to the 11 T cell receptor beta chains below, sequenced in a study of Graves' ophthalmopathy and Graves' hyperthyroidism. RNA transcripts were the template, and TCR beta CDR3 regions were amplified from them. HTBI-primed first-round RT-PCR preceded second-round multiplex PCR. TCRdb re-called the multiplex PCR reads through MiXCR, storing one row per CDR3 protein. This table has over 450,000 distinct CDR3 sequences, approximately 15% appearing once. The sample taken for sequencing was blood. The receptors come from a young woman with Graves' ophthalmopathy.

This clonotype was counted at least ten times. CDR3 sequence reads: CSAEGDRTTYEQYF. The CDR3 DNA sequence: TGCAGTGCCGAGGGGGACAGGACGACCTACGAGCAGTACTTC. The chain uses TRBV20-1 and TRBJ2-7; TRBD1 agrees at 8 bases. J was trimmed by 2 bases and V by 6 bases; bases with no gene match: 9. Germline V gene data show CDR1 as DFQATT and CDR2 as SNEGSKA (reference sequence). The CDR3 is 14 residues long.

About this clonotype itself: A much larger clone sits a single nucleotide away, making a read error possible. The V gene is TRBV24-1, the J gene TRBJ2-5; TRBD2 matches at 14 bases. Germline lookup yields CDR1 KGHDR and CDR2 SFDVKD. This CDR3 spans 18 amino acids. CDR3: CATSDWGLAGVEGETKYF. The CDR3 DNA follows: TGTGCCACCAGTGATTGGGGACTAGCGGGAGTCGAAGGAGAGACCAAGTACTTC.

This clonotype was counted at least ten times. The V gene is TRBV19, the J gene TRBJ1-2, with D tentatively TRBD1 (5 bases). This CDR3 region has 15 residues. Germline CDR1 is LNHDA and CDR2 is SQIVND (reference sequence). V was cut by 5 bases and J by 8 bases, with 21 bases left in between. This CDR3 reads CASSLRDLSGGGYTF. The CDR3 DNA is TGTGCCAGTAGTCTACGGGACCTTTCGGGTGGCGGCTACACCTTC.

At least ten counts were recorded for this clonotype. In DNA form, the CDR3 reads TGTGCCAGCAGCGGAACGGGACCCGACTATGGCTACACCTTC. This codes for CASSGTGPDYGYTF. The rearrangement joins TRBV9 to TRBJ1-2, with a tentative D call TRBD1 (5 bases). CDR1 and CDR2 (germline): SGDLS, YYNGEE. V dropped 3 bases and J dropped 3 bases, with 12 bases sitting between them. The CDR3 contains 14 residues.

This clonotype was counted ten times or more. The CDR3 DNA follows: TGTGCCAGCTCACCAGAGGTATCCGGCGAGCAGTACTTC. Its protein is CASSPEVSGEQYF. This rearrangement joins TRBV18 to TRBJ2-7; no reliable D call. Germline V gene sequence: CDR1 KGHSH, CDR2 LQKENI. CDR3 size: 13 residues. V was shortened by 2 bases and J by 6 bases, with 11 bases between the two germline ends.

This clonotype was recorded at least ten times. The J gene is TRBJ1-1, the V gene TRBV5-1; D uncertain. The CDR3 runs 13 residues. V was clipped by 4 bases and J by 5 bases, with 12 bases between them. CDR1 and CDR2 (germline): SGHRS, YFSETQ. As DNA, the CDR3 is TGCGCCAGCAGCGCTCGGCTGAGTACTGAAGCTTTCTTT. Translation: CASSARLSTEAFF.

This clonotype appeared many times. The chain's CDR3 is CASGSRQATQYF. Written as DNA, the CDR3 is TGTGCCAGCGGATCCCGGCAGGCTACCCAGTACTTC. The V gene is TRBV6-1, the J gene TRBJ2-5; D gene unclear. V lost 8 bases, J lost 8 bases, and 15 bases lay in between. This CDR3 has 12 amino acids. CDR1 is MNHNS, CDR2 SASEGT, per germline.

This clonotype came up many times. The CDR3 bases are TGTGCCAGCAGTGAAGACCGGGGGAATCAGCCCCAGCATTTT. This sequence encodes CASSEDRGNQPQHF. The J gene is TRBJ1-5, the V gene TRBV6-1; D possibly corresponds to TRBD1 (5 bases). CDR1 and CDR2 from the germline V gene are MNHNS and SASEGT. CDR3 length equals 14 residues. V dropped 1 base and J dropped 4 bases, with 8 bases sitting between them.

This clonotype was recorded at least ten times. V is TRBV29-1 and J is TRBJ2-7; 7 positions agree with TRBD2. The germline CDR1 and CDR2 sequences are SQVTM and ANQGSEA. The CDR3 extends over 13 amino acids. V shed 4 bases and J 2 bases; nucleotides not matched to a gene: 5. The CDR3 here is CSVAGRATYEQYF. DNA of the CDR3: TGCAGCGTTGCGGGGAGGGCGACCTACGAGCAGTACTTC.

This clonotype came up many times. The V gene is TRBV28, the J gene TRBJ2-5; 12 nucleotides align to TRBD1. This CDR3 contains 16 residues. The V gene end was trimmed by 4 bases and the J gene end by 5 bases; junction bases not matched to a gene: 8. Germline V gives CDR1 MDHEN, CDR2 SYDVKM. The CDR3 sequence is CASSWGQGARGETQYF. For the CDR3, the DNA is TGTGCCAGCAGTTGGGGACAGGGGGCGAGGGGTGAGACCCAGTACTTC. The full variable domain, completed using reference TRBV28 and TRBJ2-5, is DVKVTQSSRYLVKRTGEKVFLECVQDMDHENMFWYRQDPGLGLRLIYFSYDVKMKEKGDIPEGYSVSREKKERFSLILESASTNQTSMYLCASSWGQGARGETQYFGPGTRLLVL.

The J gene is TRBJ2-7, the V gene TRBV7-9; D is tentatively TRBD1 or TRBD2 (5 bases each). CDR3 size: 15 residues. The V gene lost 7 bases and the J gene lost 3 bases, with 19 bases spanning the gap. Germline V gene lookup returns CDR1 SEHNR and CDR2 FQNEAQ (reference sequence). The CDR3 DNA reads as TGTGCCAGCACAACATGGGGGACGGAAAGCTACGAGCAGTACTTC. Amino acid sequence: CASTTWGTESYEQYF.